The present entry profiles one TCR beta chain with its context. Its target is not known. The assay was immunoSEQ multiplex PCR, and TCRdb's table has in-frame clones only and misses some. This table holds around 320,000 clones, about nine tenths found once. The data were obtained in a study of Ad26.COV2.S vaccination and SARS-CoV-2 variants. Overall study results and limits: Vaccinees displayed broader spike-specific TCR repertoires than placebo recipients. Across vaccine and placebo recipients, the breadth of non-spike TCRs was similar.

The treatment was: 15 to 20 received Ad26.COV2.S at low or high dose, single or two shots; 5 received placebo; per-sample allocation not given. The samples date from day 63 after the first vaccine or placebo injection. Based in Boston, the donor was an adult of 18-55 years. The trim removed 8 bases at V and 0 bases at J, leaving 7 bases unmatched. Per the germline V gene, CDR1 is GTSNPN and CDR2 is SVGIG (reference sequence). CDR3 length: 14 residues. The sequenced sample was peripheral blood, obtained in a trial of Ad26.COV2.S vaccine versus placebo. The J gene is TRBJ2-7, the V gene TRBV30; 10 bases map to TRBD2. The origin of this receptor is a person aged 18-60 years who received the Ad26.COV2.S COVID-19 vaccine or a placebo. CDR3 protein: CAALAGYPSYEQYF. CDR3 nucleotides: TGTGCCGCACTAGCGGGGTATCCCTCCTACGAGCAGTACTTC.